Listed here are 13 T cell receptor beta chains from one sample, sequenced in a study of cytomegalovirus exposure and HLA in healthy donors. The PCR had 60 Vbeta and 13 Jbeta primers. Sequencing used immunoSEQ multiplex PCR; TCRdb keeps in-frame clones, though not all of them. The data include tens of thousands of clones; the top ten clones carry roughly 5.4%. Sequenced: PBMCs. Receptor source: a man in his thirties or forties in good health and CMV-seropositive.

With regard to this clone: The sample holds other DNA sequences that translate to the same CDR3. J is TRBJ2-2 and V is TRBV9, with D perhaps matching TRBD1 (5 bases). This CDR3 is built from 15 residues. The V and J ends lost 0 bases and 6 bases respectively, with 12 bases between them. The germline V gene encodes CDR1 SGDLS and CDR2 YYNGEE. Here the CDR3 reads CASSVEQGAAGELFF. DNA of the CDR3: TGTGCCAGCAGCGTAGAGCAGGGTGCGGCCGGGGAGCTGTTTTTT.

This chain connects TRBV4-2 to TRBJ1-2; D is possibly TRBD1 (5 bases). The germline CDR1 and CDR2 sequences are LGHNA and YNFKEQ. The CDR3 consists of 14 residues. Trimming cost V 3 bases and J 8 bases, with 16 bases left between them. The CDR3 region has the DNA TGTGCCAGCAGCCATGAACAGGAACAAGGGGGCTACACCTTC. It specifies CASSHEQEQGGYTF.

V gene TRBV6-6 combines with J gene TRBJ2-7; TRBD2 agrees at 9 bases. This CDR3 comprises 16 residues. CDR1 is MNHNY and CDR2 is SVGAGI in the germline V gene (reference sequence). V was pared by 4 bases and J by 6 bases, with 13 bases of the junction left unmatched. The CDR3 reads CASSFGGGGASGEQYF. As DNA, the CDR3 is TGTGCCAGCAGTTTCGGGGGCGGGGGGGCCTCAGGCGAGCAGTACTTC.

The rearrangement joins TRBV23-1 to TRBJ2-7, with 9 nucleotides matching TRBD1. TRBV23-1 counts as an open reading frame of uncertain function. Unmatched junction bases numbered 8, after V lost 3 bases and J lost 2 bases. The CDR3 sequence is 16 residues long. CDR3 bases: TGCGCCAGCAGTCACCACAGGGACAGGGCAACCTACGAGCAGTACTTC. It codes for CASSHHRDRATYEQYF.

The chain has TRBV20-1 and TRBJ2-1; D unresolved. CDR1 is DFQATT and CDR2 is SNEGSKA in the germline V gene (reference sequence). Trimming pared 7 bases from V and 7 bases from J, leaving 11 bases between. The CDR3 sequence is 11 residues long. The CDR3 region has the DNA TGCAGTGGATTTGAGGCGAATGAGCAGTTCTTC. Its translation is CSGFEANEQFF.

The chain recombines TRBV5-1 with TRBJ2-7; 11 bases agree with TRBD2. This CDR3 is built from 16 residues. The ends lost 4 bases at V and 4 bases at J; junction bases unmatched: 10. Germline V gene data show CDR1 as SGHRS and CDR2 as YFSETQ. CDR3 in amino acids: CASSQTLSGGAYEQYF. In nucleotides, the CDR3 is TGCGCCAGCAGCCAAACACTTAGCGGGGGGGCTTACGAGCAGTACTTC.

The V gene is TRBV4-2, the J gene TRBJ1-2; D is unresolved. V was pared by 0 bases and J by 5 bases, with 16 bases between. Looked up from germline, CDR1 is LGHNA and CDR2 is YNFKEQ. This CDR3 is built from 16 residues. The CDR3 loop is CASSQETSGSYYGYTF. CDR3 sequence (DNA): TGTGCCAGCAGCCAAGAAACGTCGGGGTCTTATTATGGCTACACCTTC.

The genes are TRBV5-5 and TRBJ1-2, with 9 bases fitting TRBD1. Germline values: CDR1 SGHKS, CDR2 YYEKEE (reference sequence). Trimming removed 3 bases from V and 4 bases from J; junction bases left unmatched: 7. The CDR3 runs 15 residues. The CDR3 protein is CASSSTGGAGYGYTF. The DNA of the CDR3 is TGTGCCAGCAGCTCCACAGGGGGCGCCGGCTATGGCTACACCTTC.

The chain recombines TRBV4-1 with TRBJ2-6, with D possibly TRBD1 on 5 matching bases. Germline assignment: CDR1 MGHRA and CDR2 YSYEKL. V dropped 3 bases and J dropped 0 bases, with 9 bases sitting between them. There are 16 residues in the CDR3. The CDR3 DNA reads as TGCGCCAGCAGCCAGATTACAGGCTCTGGGGCCAACGTCCTGACTTTC. It translates to CASSQITGSGANVLTF.

J is TRBJ2-2 and V is TRBV29-1; 7 nucleotides agree with TRBD1. The ends lost 4 bases at V and 4 bases at J; junction bases unmatched: 3. Germline V gene lookup returns CDR1 SQVTM and CDR2 ANQGSEA. The CDR3 consists of 13 residues. For the CDR3, the DNA is TGCAGCGTTGCACAGGGGACCACCGGGGAGCTGTTTTTT. It codes for CSVAQGTTGELFF.

This chain joins TRBV19 and TRBJ2-1; D may be TRBD1 (6 bases). Germline V gives CDR1 LNHDA, CDR2 SQIVND (reference sequence). Trimming pared 5 bases from V and 9 bases from J, leaving 11 bases between. The CDR3 sequence is 12 residues long. This CDR3 reads CASSRAGVEQFF. The CDR3 coding sequence is TGTGCCAGTAGTCGGGCAGGGGTTGAGCAGTTCTTC.

The CDR3 region is CASSDSYEQYF. The DNA for the CDR3 is TGTGCCAGCAGTGATTCTTACGAGCAGTACTTC. The chain has TRBV6-1 and TRBJ2-7; D unresolved. Deletions cut 3 bases from V and 4 bases from J, with 4 bases between. This CDR3 has 11 amino acids. Germline assignment: CDR1 MNHNS and CDR2 SASEGT.

The gene calls are TRBV5-1 and TRBJ2-6, with 8 bases fitting TRBD1. Germline CDR1 is SGHRS and CDR2 is YFSETQ. V shed 5 bases, J shed 4 bases, and the junction held 8 bases outside the gene matches. There are 16 residues in the CDR3. CDR3 nucleotides: TGCGCCAGCAGAAACGGACAGGGTAGGGGGGCCAACGTCCTGACTTTC. This encodes CASRNGQGRGANVLTF. Together with reference TRBV5-1 and TRBJ2-6, the CDR3 gives the full variable domain: KAGVTQTPRYLIKTRGQQVTLSCSPISGHRSVSWYQQTPGQGLQFLFEYFSETQRNKGNFPGRFSGRQFSNSRSEMNVSTLELGDSALYLCASRNGQGRGANVLTFGAGSRLTVL.